The rows below give T cell receptor beta chains drawn from one sample of a study of blood T cell repertoires in COVID-19. The repertoire was sequenced with immunoSEQ multiplex PCR; TCRdb's copy has only in-frame clones and lacks some. This sample has about 170,000 clones, with 83% found just once. The sequencing sample was made of peripheral blood. These receptors came from a woman of 80 years or more with acute or convalescent COVID-19. CDR3s include the opening cysteine and the closing phenylalanine or tryptophan. Each record gives: V gene, D gene, J gene, clone size, CDR3 protein, CDR3 DNA. A D gene is named only where the DNA matches it firmly. The size field is filled for only some rows; it gives once, few, many or a size class.

TRBV28	TRBD2	TRBJ2-1	-	CASSLGTSGINEQFF	TGTGCCAGCAGTTTAGGGACTAGCGGTATTAATGAGCAGTTCTTC
TRBV9	-	TRBJ1-2	-	CASNRVNYGYTF	TGTGCCAGCAACCGGGTCAACTATGGCTACACCTTC
TRBV28	TRBD1	TRBJ1-6	-	CASSSVLGTANSPLHF	TGTGCCAGCAGTTCCGTCCTCGGGACAGCAAATTCACCCCTCCACTTT
TRBV7-9	-	TRBJ2-2	-	CASSLAQGNTGELFF	TGTGCCAGCAGCTTAGCACAGGGAAACACCGGGGAGCTGTTTTTT
TRBV4-3	-	TRBJ2-7	-	CASSQVTGVGEQYF	TGCGCCAGCAGCCAAGTGACGGGGGTGGGCGAGCAGTACTTC
TRBV19	-	TRBJ1-2	-	CASTRGWGYGYTF	TGTGCCAGTACCAGGGGCTGGGGATATGGCTACACCTTC
TRBV5-4	-	TRBJ1-4	few	CASSSGVRDEKLFF	TGTGCCAGCAGCTCCGGGGTTCGTGATGAAAAACTGTTTTTT
TRBV11-2	-	TRBJ2-7	-	CASSLDRGEQYF	TGTGCCAGCAGCTTAGATCGGGGCGAGCAGTACTTC
TRBV11-2	-	TRBJ2-7	once	CASSLADEQYF	TGTGCCAGCAGCTTAGCGGACGAGCAGTACTTC
TRBV7-9	-	TRBJ2-7	-	CASSPDVRDYEQYF	TGTGCCAGCAGCCCAGATGTACGGGACTACGAGCAGTACTTC
TRBV7-6	TRBD1	TRBJ1-5	-	CASSQDRGVSQPQHF	TGTGCCAGCAGCCAGGACAGGGGAGTGAGTCAGCCCCAGCATTTT
TRBV3-1/TRBV3-2	TRBD1	TRBJ2-3	-	CASSLQGSSTDTQYF	TGTGCCAGCAGCTTACAGGGGTCTAGCACAGATACGCAGTATTTT
TRBV7-2	TRBD1	TRBJ1-6	few	CASSSIGQGNSPLHF	TGTGCCAGCAGCTCAATTGGACAGGGAAATTCACCCCTCCACTTT
TRBV5-1	-	TRBJ2-3	-	CASSTSGGSTDTQYF	-
TRBV9	-	TRBJ1-1	-	CASSFGGTNTEAFF	TGTGCCAGCAGCTTCGGGGGAACGAACACTGAAGCTTTCTTT
TRBV9	-	TRBJ1-1	-	CASSVGPGGGYEAFF	TGTGCCAGCAGCGTAGGTCCCGGTGGGGGGTATGAAGCTTTCTTT
TRBV29-1	-	TRBJ2-7	-	CSVDWGTEQYF	TGCAGCGTTGATTGGGGGACAGAGCAGTACTTC
TRBV6-1	-	TRBJ1-2	-	CASSELPQGQYYYGYTF	TGTGCCAGCAGTGAACTCCCGCAGGGCCAGTATTACTATGGCTACACCTTC
TRBV5-4	-	TRBJ2-2	-	CASSFEETAGELFF	TGTGCCAGCAGCTTTGAGGAAACGGCCGGGGAGCTGTTTTTT
TRBV28	TRBD1	TRBJ2-3	-	CASTLDRGTDTQYF	TGTGCCAGCACTCTGGACAGGGGCACAGATACGCAGTATTTT
TRBV5-1	-	TRBJ1-2	-	CASSLDEGRYTF	TGCGCCAGCAGCTTGGATGAGGGTCGCTACACCTTC
TRBV10-3	-	TRBJ1-4	-	CAISESGEKLFF	TGTGCCATCAGTGAGTCTGGCGAAAAACTGTTTTTT
TRBV28	TRBD1	TRBJ2-7	-	CASTVARGRSEQYF	TGTGCCAGCACCGTGGCCAGGGGGCGAAGCGAGCAGTACTTC
TRBV4-3	-	TRBJ2-5	-	CASSQDQQETQYF	TGCGCCAGCAGCCAAGATCAGCAAGAGACCCAGTACTTC
TRBV6-6	-	TRBJ2-1	-	CASSYRGGNEQFF	TGTGCCAGCAGTTACCGGGGAGGCAATGAGCAGTTCTTC
TRBV19	TRBD1	TRBJ1-1	many	CASRHTGQGNTEAFF	TGTGCCAGTAGACACACGGGACAGGGGAACACTGAAGCTTTCTTT
TRBV5-1	TRBD1	TRBJ2-3	-	CASSLGGTGTDTQYF	TGCGCCAGCAGCTTGGGGGGGACAGGCACAGATACGCAGTATTTT
TRBV6-2/TRBV6-3	TRBD2	TRBJ2-2	-	CASSPLRLAGSPGELFF	TGTGCCAGCAGCCCCCTGAGGTTAGCGGGATCCCCCGGGGAGCTGTTTTTT
TRBV19	TRBD2	TRBJ2-1	-	CASSIERAAGEGEQFF	TGTGCCAGTAGTATAGAGAGGGCAGCCGGGGAGGGTGAGCAGTTCTTC
TRBV6-5	-	TRBJ1-5	-	CASKPENSNQPQHF	TGTGCCAGCAAGCCCGAAAATAGCAATCAGCCCCAGCATTTT
TRBV12-3/TRBV12-4	-	TRBJ2-3	-	CASSAGETQYF	TGTGCCAGCAGCGCAGGGGAAACGCAGTATTTT
TRBV5-1	TRBD1	TRBJ2-7	once	CASSSTWQGAYEQYF	TGCGCCAGCAGCTCGACTTGGCAGGGGGCGTACGAGCAGTACTTC
TRBV2	TRBD1	TRBJ2-7	once	CASSPFGDRGRTSYEQYF	TGTGCCAGCAGTCCTTTTGGGGACAGGGGGCGAACCTCCTACGAGCAGTACTTC
TRBV25-1	-	TRBJ2-2	-	CASSDPGRFGELFF	TGTGCCAGCAGTGATCCCGGGAGATTCGGGGAGCTGTTTTTT
TRBV9	-	TRBJ1-3	few	CASSPRLTGAIGNTIYF	TGTGCCAGCAGCCCTCGCCTCACGGGAGCAATCGGAAACACCATATATTTT
TRBV5-1	-	TRBJ2-3	-	CASSSKRGLTDTQYF	TGCGCCAGCAGTAGCAAGAGAGGACTCACAGATACGCAGTATTTT
TRBV11-2	-	TRBJ1-3	few	CASSFYRKAFSGNTIYF	TGTGCCAGCAGCTTCTACAGAAAAGCCTTCTCTGGAAACACCATATATTTT
TRBV4-3	-	TRBJ2-1	-	CASSHDSHEQFF	TGCGCCAGCAGCCATGATAGCCATGAGCAGTTCTTC
TRBV5-4	TRBD2	TRBJ2-3	-	CASSYEAGGNTDTQYF	TGTGCCAGCAGCTACGAAGCGGGGGGGAACACAGATACGCAGTATTTT
TRBV30	TRBD1	TRBJ1-2	-	CAWSYDRGQYGYTF	TGTGCCTGGAGTTATGACAGGGGGCAATATGGCTACACCTTC
TRBV6-2/TRBV6-3	TRBD2	TRBJ2-7	once	CASSLGLAGYEQYF	TGTGCCAGCAGCCTGGGACTAGCGGGCTACGAGCAGTACTTC
TRBV18	-	TRBJ1-1	-	CASSPQTSGNTEAFF	TGTGCCAGCTCACCACAAACAAGTGGGAACACTGAAGCTTTCTTT
TRBV3-1/TRBV3-2	-	TRBJ1-6	-	CASSQTRQNYNSPLHF	TGTGCCAGCAGCCAAACCCGACAGAACTATAATTCACCCCTCCACTTT
TRBV27	TRBD2	TRBJ2-3	-	CASSFGVAGTDTQYF	TGTGCCAGCAGTTTCGGGGTAGCGGGGACAGATACGCAGTATTTT
TRBV29-1	-	TRBJ2-3	-	CSALGDPDTQYF	TGCAGTGCCCTCGGGGATCCAGATACGCAGTATTTT
TRBV2	-	TRBJ1-2	-	CASSVLGRGGYTF	TGTGCCAGCAGTGTGTTGGGGCGCGGTGGCTACACCTTC
TRBV7-7	-	TRBJ2-1	-	CASSLARSNNEQFF	TGTGCTAGCAGCTTAGCGCGTTCAAACAATGAGCAGTTCTTC